Listed below are T cell receptor beta chains from one sample, sequenced in a study of neurological immune-mediated disorders. TCRdb itself ran the 5' RACE reads through MiXCR, one entry per CDR3 protein. The sample has approximately 89,000 distinct CDR3 sequences, 3.5% to 4.5% seen once. The sequenced sample was PBMCs. The receptors originated from a woman aged 55-70 years with multiple sclerosis. The CDR3 runs from the conserved cysteine through the conserved F or W. Each record gives: V gene, clone size, CDR3 length, D gene, J gene, CDR3 protein, CDR3 DNA. A D gene is named only where the DNA matches it firmly. Not every row has a clone size; where given, it reads once, few, many or a size class.

V gene: TRBV12-3/TRBV12-4; clone size: many; CDR3 length: 14; D gene: NA; J gene: TRBJ2-7; CDR3 protein: CASSLRAQSYEQYF; CDR3 DNA: TGTGCCAGCAGTTTACGGGCTCAGTCCTACGAGCAGTACTTC
V gene: TRBV7-9; clone size: many; CDR3 length: 14; D gene: NA; J gene: TRBJ2-5; CDR3 protein: CASSAQKYQETQYF; CDR3 DNA: TGTGCCAGCAGCGCACAGAAGTACCAAGAGACCCAGTACTTC
V gene: TRBV5-1; clone size: many; CDR3 length: 15; D gene: TRBD1; J gene: TRBJ2-3; CDR3 protein: CASSLLAGGKDTQYF; CDR3 DNA: TGCGCCAGCAGCTTGTTGGCAGGGGGCAAAGATACGCAGTATTTT
V gene: TRBV12-3/TRBV12-4; clone size: many; CDR3 length: 15; D gene: TRBD1; J gene: TRBJ2-5; CDR3 protein: CASSLGQKFQETQYF; CDR3 DNA: TGTGCCAGCAGTTTGGGACAGAAGTTCCAAGAGACCCAGTACTTC
V gene: TRBV6-6; clone size: many; CDR3 length: 14; D gene: NA; J gene: TRBJ1-6; CDR3 protein: CASSYEPWGSPLHF; CDR3 DNA: TGTGCCAGCAGTTACGAACCGTGGGGGTCACCCCTCCACTTT
V gene: TRBV10-3; clone size: many; CDR3 length: 15; D gene: NA; J gene: TRBJ2-4; CDR3 protein: CAISENGGLNAIQYF; CDR3 DNA: TGTGCCATCAGTGAGAACGGCGGGCTCAATGCCATTCAGTACTTC
V gene: TRBV5-1; clone size: many; CDR3 length: 15; D gene: TRBD1; J gene: TRBJ2-7; CDR3 protein: CASSSGTGGNYEQYF; CDR3 DNA: TGCGCCAGCAGCTCCGGGACAGGGGGGAACTACGAGCAGTACTTC
V gene: TRBV12-3/TRBV12-4; clone size: many; CDR3 length: 17; D gene: NA; J gene: TRBJ2-5; CDR3 protein: CASSLARRVEAQETQYF; CDR3 DNA: TGTGCCAGCAGTTTAGCCCGCCGGGTGGAGGCACAAGAGACCCAGTACTTC
V gene: TRBV5-1; clone size: many; CDR3 length: 13; D gene: NA; J gene: TRBJ2-7; CDR3 protein: CASSQDGSYEQYF; CDR3 DNA: TGCGCCAGCAGCCAGGACGGGTCCTACGAGCAGTACTTC
V gene: TRBV12-3/TRBV12-4; clone size: many; CDR3 length: 14; D gene: TRBD1; J gene: TRBJ1-4; CDR3 protein: CASGQGATNEKLFF; CDR3 DNA: TGTGCCAGCGGACAGGGAGCAACTAATGAAAAACTGTTTTTT
V gene: TRBV4-2; clone size: many; CDR3 length: 15; D gene: NA; J gene: TRBJ1-5; CDR3 protein: CASSQDNGGYQPQHF; CDR3 DNA: TGTGCCAGCAGCCAAGATAATGGCGGCTATCAGCCCCAGCATTTT
V gene: TRBV29-1; clone size: many; CDR3 length: 12; D gene: TRBD1; J gene: TRBJ1-2; CDR3 protein: CSSQTGDYGYTF; CDR3 DNA: TGCAGCTCGCAGACAGGGGACTATGGCTACACCTTC
V gene: TRBV10-3; clone size: many; CDR3 length: 15; D gene: NA; J gene: TRBJ2-7; CDR3 protein: CAISESETAKYEQYF; CDR3 DNA: TGTGCCATCAGTGAGTCCGAGACAGCCAAGTACGAGCAGTACTTC
V gene: TRBV28; clone size: many; CDR3 length: 13; D gene: NA; J gene: TRBJ2-1; CDR3 protein: CASNPGYSNEQFF; CDR3 DNA: TGTGCCAGCAATCCGGGATATAGCAATGAGCAGTTCTTC
V gene: TRBV20-1; clone size: many; CDR3 length: 11; D gene: NA; J gene: TRBJ1-4; CDR3 protein: CSARRGAHLFF; CDR3 DNA: TGCAGTGCTAGAAGGGGTGCTCATCTGTTTTTT
V gene: TRBV2; clone size: many; CDR3 length: 14; D gene: TRBD1; J gene: TRBJ2-7; CDR3 protein: CASKATGGAYEQYF; CDR3 DNA: TGTGCCAGCAAGGCGACAGGGGGGGCCTACGAGCAGTACTTC
V gene: TRBV6-2/TRBV6-3; clone size: many; CDR3 length: 16; D gene: NA; J gene: TRBJ1-5; CDR3 protein: CASSQTSGESGQPQHF; CDR3 DNA: TGTGCCAGCAGTCAGACGTCAGGGGAGTCGGGTCAGCCCCAGCATTTT
V gene: TRBV5-1; clone size: many; CDR3 length: 15; D gene: TRBD1; J gene: TRBJ2-1; CDR3 protein: CASSSQGANYNEQFF; CDR3 DNA: TGCGCCAGCAGCTCACAGGGGGCAAACTACAATGAGCAGTTCTTC
V gene: TRBV27; clone size: many; CDR3 length: 14; D gene: NA; J gene: TRBJ2-7; CDR3 protein: CASSLTDGTYEQYF; CDR3 DNA: TGTGCCAGCAGTTTGACGGACGGAACCTACGAGCAGTACTTC
V gene: TRBV7-6; clone size: few; CDR3 length: 15; D gene: TRBD1; J gene: TRBJ2-5; CDR3 protein: CASSPGTEYQETQYF; CDR3 DNA: TGTGCCAGCAGCCCCGGGACAGAGTACCAAGAGACCCAGTACTTC
V gene: TRBV19; clone size: many; CDR3 length: 15; D gene: NA; J gene: TRBJ1-2; CDR3 protein: CASSIDETTNYGYTF; CDR3 DNA: TGTGCCAGTAGTATAGACGAGACCACTAACTATGGCTACACCTTC
V gene: TRBV12-3/TRBV12-4; clone size: many; CDR3 length: 16; D gene: NA; J gene: TRBJ2-1; CDR3 protein: CASSLTRALPLNEQFF; CDR3 DNA: TGTGCCAGCAGTTTAACTCGGGCTCTACCACTTAATGAGCAGTTCTTC
V gene: TRBV5-1; clone size: many; CDR3 length: 17; D gene: NA; J gene: TRBJ1-4; CDR3 protein: CASSLGRTAATNEKLFF; CDR3 DNA: TGCGCCAGCAGCTTGGGTAGGACAGCGGCAACTAATGAAAAACTGTTTTTT
V gene: TRBV5-5; clone size: many; CDR3 length: 14; D gene: NA; J gene: TRBJ1-1; CDR3 protein: CATGRQNRNTEAFF; CDR3 DNA: TGTGCCACCGGGAGACAGAACCGGAACACTGAAGCTTTCTTT
V gene: TRBV14; clone size: many; CDR3 length: 15; D gene: TRBD1; J gene: TRBJ2-7; CDR3 protein: CASSLTGGNSYEQYF; CDR3 DNA: TGTGCCAGCAGCCTAACAGGGGGCAATTCCTACGAGCAGTACTTC
V gene: TRBV7-8; clone size: many; CDR3 length: 15; D gene: NA; J gene: TRBJ2-3; CDR3 protein: CASSGRVISTDTQYF; CDR3 DNA: TGTGCCAGCAGCGGGCGGGTGATTAGCACAGATACGCAGTATTTT
V gene: TRBV6-1; clone size: many; CDR3 length: 15; D gene: NA; J gene: TRBJ2-1; CDR3 protein: CASSNNPGTSDEQFF; CDR3 DNA: TGTGCCAGCAGTAACAACCCCGGGACCTCCGATGAGCAGTTCTTC
V gene: TRBV19; clone size: many; CDR3 length: 13; D gene: NA; J gene: TRBJ1-4; CDR3 protein: CASSISGNEKLFF; CDR3 DNA: TGTGCCAGTAGTATTTCGGGAAATGAAAAACTGTTTTTT
V gene: TRBV2; clone size: many; CDR3 length: 13; D gene: NA; J gene: TRBJ2-7; CDR3 protein: CASSLERDYEQYF; CDR3 DNA: TGTGCCAGCAGTTTGGAGCGTGACTACGAGCAGTACTTC
V gene: TRBV15; clone size: many; CDR3 length: 13; D gene: NA; J gene: TRBJ2-5; CDR3 protein: CATSRRAQETQYF; CDR3 DNA: TGTGCCACCAGCAGGAGAGCCCAAGAGACCCAGTACTTC
V gene: TRBV6-5; clone size: many; CDR3 length: 14; D gene: NA; J gene: TRBJ1-1; CDR3 protein: CASRTGAFQSEAFF; CDR3 DNA: TGTGCCAGCAGAACCGGGGCTTTCCAATCCGAAGCTTTCTTT
V gene: TRBV6-5; clone size: many; CDR3 length: 15; D gene: TRBD2; J gene: TRBJ2-3; CDR3 protein: CASSLLAEPTDTQYF; CDR3 DNA: TGTGCCAGCAGTTTACTAGCGGAGCCCACAGATACGCAGTATTTT
V gene: TRBV20-1; clone size: many; CDR3 length: 13; D gene: TRBD2; J gene: TRBJ2-2; CDR3 protein: CSASSSGIGELFF; CDR3 DNA: TGCAGTGCTAGCTCTAGCGGGATCGGGGAGCTGTTTTTT
V gene: TRBV5-1; clone size: many; CDR3 length: 15; D gene: NA; J gene: TRBJ1-4; CDR3 protein: CASAIQRGFDEKLFF; CDR3 DNA: TGCGCCAGCGCCATTCAACGGGGGTTTGATGAAAAACTGTTTTTT
V gene: TRBV9; clone size: many; CDR3 length: 13; D gene: NA; J gene: TRBJ1-2; CDR3 protein: CASSVASGDGYTF; CDR3 DNA: TGTGCCAGCAGCGTAGCGTCAGGGGATGGCTACACCTTC
V gene: TRBV27; clone size: many; CDR3 length: 11; D gene: NA; J gene: TRBJ2-7; CDR3 protein: CASSSLKVQYF; CDR3 DNA: TGTGCCAGCAGTTCATTGAAGGTTCAGTACTTC
V gene: TRBV7-2; clone size: many; CDR3 length: 15; D gene: TRBD2; J gene: TRBJ2-3; CDR3 protein: CASGGGGDSTDTQYF; CDR3 DNA: TGTGCCAGCGGGGGCGGGGGGGACAGCACAGATACGCAGTATTTT
V gene: TRBV20-1; clone size: many; CDR3 length: 16; D gene: TRBD1; J gene: TRBJ1-5; CDR3 protein: CSARDLDRAGNQPQHF; CDR3 DNA: TGCAGTGCTAGAGATTTGGACAGGGCGGGCAATCAGCCCCAGCATTTT
V gene: TRBV25-1; clone size: many; CDR3 length: 14; D gene: NA; J gene: TRBJ2-2; CDR3 protein: CASRIWGDTGELFF; CDR3 DNA: TGTGCCAGTCGGATATGGGGGGACACCGGGGAGCTGTTTTTT
V gene: TRBV5-1; clone size: NA; CDR3 length: 16; D gene: TRBD2; J gene: TRBJ2-3; CDR3 protein: CASSISSGTSTDTQYF; CDR3 DNA: TGCGCCAGCAGCATATCTAGCGGCACTAGCACAGATACGCAGTATTTT
V gene: TRBV5-1; clone size: many; CDR3 length: 14; D gene: TRBD1; J gene: TRBJ2-3; CDR3 protein: CASSLGTVTDTQYF; CDR3 DNA: TGCGCCAGCAGCTTAGGGACAGTTACAGATACGCAGTATTTT
V gene: TRBV6-5; clone size: few; CDR3 length: 14; D gene: NA; J gene: TRBJ2-5; CDR3 protein: CASSYSTAQETQYF; CDR3 DNA: TGTGCCAGCAGTTACTCGACAGCTCAAGAGACCCAGTACTTC
V gene: TRBV7-9; clone size: many; CDR3 length: 14; D gene: NA; J gene: TRBJ2-4; CDR3 protein: CASSVGIAKNIQYF; CDR3 DNA: TGTGCCAGCAGCGTCGGGATAGCCAAAAACATTCAGTACTTC